This entry is about one TCR beta chain. Germline V lookup: CDR1 MDHEN, CDR2 SYDVKM. The ends lost 8 bases at V and 7 bases at J; junction bases unmatched: 25. The CDR3 covers 19 residues. Produced via immunoSEQ multiplex PCR; TCRdb's table is partial and in-frame only. The table lists 60,000 or so clones, around four fifths of them singletons. The data derive from a study of OX40 agonist ivuxolimab in advanced cancers. J is TRBJ1-1 and V is TRBV28, with TRBD1 matching over 10 bases. The sequences come from CD4+ or CD8+ T cells sorted from blood, collected in a trial of the OX40 agonist ivuxolimab. The TCR originated in an adult with an advanced solid tumor such as melanoma, head and neck, liver or kidney cancer. The CDR3 sequence is CASGSVTGGRALFSSEAFF. The CDR3 coding sequence is TGTGCCAGCGGAAGTGTGACAGGGGGCCGGGCCCTCTTTAGCAGTGAAGCTTTCTTT. The entire variable domain, with the rest obtained from reference TRBV28 and TRBJ1-1, is as follows: DVKVTQSSRYLVKRTGEKVFLECVQDMDHENMFWYRQDPGLGLRLIYFSYDVKMKEKGDIPEGYSVSREKKERFSLILESASTNQTSMYLCASGSVTGGRALFSSEAFFGQGTRLTVV.